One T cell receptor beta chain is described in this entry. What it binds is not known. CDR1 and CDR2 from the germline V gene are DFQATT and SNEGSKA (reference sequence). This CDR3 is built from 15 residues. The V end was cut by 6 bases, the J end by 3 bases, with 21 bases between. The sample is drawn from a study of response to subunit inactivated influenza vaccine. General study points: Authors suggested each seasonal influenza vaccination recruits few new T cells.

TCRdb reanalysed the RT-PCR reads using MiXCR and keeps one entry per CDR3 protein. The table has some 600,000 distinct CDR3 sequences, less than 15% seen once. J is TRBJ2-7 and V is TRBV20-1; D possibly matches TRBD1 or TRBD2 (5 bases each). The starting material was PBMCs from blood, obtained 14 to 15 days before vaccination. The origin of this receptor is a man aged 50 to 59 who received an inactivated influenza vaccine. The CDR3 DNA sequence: TGCAGTGCCCTAGACGATTGGGGGAGAGGCTACGAGCAGTACTTC. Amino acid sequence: CSALDDWGRGYEQYF.